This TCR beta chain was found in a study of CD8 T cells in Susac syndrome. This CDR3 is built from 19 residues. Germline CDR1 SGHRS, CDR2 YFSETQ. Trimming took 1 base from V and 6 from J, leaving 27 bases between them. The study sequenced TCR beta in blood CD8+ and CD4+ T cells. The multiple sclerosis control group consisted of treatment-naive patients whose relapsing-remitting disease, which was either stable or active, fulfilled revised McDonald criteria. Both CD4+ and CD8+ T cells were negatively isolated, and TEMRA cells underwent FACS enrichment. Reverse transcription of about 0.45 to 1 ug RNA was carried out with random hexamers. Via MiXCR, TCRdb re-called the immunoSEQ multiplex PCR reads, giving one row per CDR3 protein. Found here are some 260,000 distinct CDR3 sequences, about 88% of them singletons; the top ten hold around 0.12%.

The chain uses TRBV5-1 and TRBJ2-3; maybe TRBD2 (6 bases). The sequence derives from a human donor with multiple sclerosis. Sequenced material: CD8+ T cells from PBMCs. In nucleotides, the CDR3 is TGCGCCAGCAGCTTGTGGGGGGATAGGGCGGCGGCCCTAGAGGATACGCAGTATTTT. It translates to CASSLWGDRAAALEDTQYF.